The 27 T cell receptor beta chains below were found in one sample sequenced in a study of CD8 T cells in ankylosing spondylitis. Findings and caveats of the study: Characteristic of ankylosing spondylitis blood, it appeared, was a TCR beta motif comprising several highly homologous variants.

TCRdb redid the calling of the 5' RACE reads with MiXCR, one entry per CDR3 protein. Here the sample spans 650,000 to 800,000 distinct CDR3 sequences, roughly 19% being singletons. Which antigens these TCRs recognize remains unknown. The specimen sequenced was blood, either unsorted or a sorted T cell fraction (not recorded which). These TCRs come from a male donor with ankylosing spondylitis.

V and J are TRBV12-3 or TRBV12-4 and TRBJ2-3; 7 bases match TRBD2. V was clipped by 5 bases and J by 1 base; unmatched bases: 9. The CDR3 runs 16 residues. CDR3 DNA sequence: TGTGCCAGCAGTCAGACTAGCAGTAGGGGCACAGATACGCAGTATTTT. It translates to CASSQTSSRGTDTQYF.

V usage is TRBV12-3 or TRBV12-4 and J usage is TRBJ2-1, with TRBD2 matching 9 bases. The CDR3 runs to 15 residues. V was clipped by 3 bases and J by 7 bases; unmatched bases: 7. The CDR3 DNA reads TGTGCCAGCAGTTTCCGTCTAGCGGGATGGAATGAGCAGTTCTTC. Amino acids: CASSFRLAGWNEQFF.

This clonotype was counted a few times. This sequence joins TRBV5-1 and TRBJ1-5, with 8 positions matching TRBD1. The J segment lost 4 bases and the V segment lost 4 bases, leaving 7 bases of the junction unmatched. This CDR3 is 15 amino acids long. CDR1 and CDR2 (germline): SGHRS, YFSETQ. The CDR3 sequence: CASSPQGDRNQPQHF. CDR3 DNA: TGCGCCAGCAGCCCTCAGGGGGACAGGAATCAGCCCCAGCATTTT.

V gene TRBV29-1 combines with J gene TRBJ2-3, with D perhaps matching TRBD1 (7 bases). The V gene lost 0 bases and the J gene lost 3 bases, with 16 bases spanning the gap. CDR1 and CDR2 from the germline V gene are SQVTM and ANQGSEA. CDR3 size: 16 residues. CDR3 amino acids: CSVEERKEGATDTQYF. The CDR3 DNA sequence: TGCAGCGTTGAAGAGAGGAAGGAGGGGGCAACAGATACGCAGTATTTT.

The CDR3 nucleotides read TGTGCCAGCAGTTTCAACAGGGCGGGCAACAATGAGCAGTTCTTC. Translation: CASSFNRAGNNEQFF. V usage is TRBV27 and J usage is TRBJ2-1, with a tentative D call TRBD1 (6 bases). Trimming shortened V by 3 bases and J by 5 bases, and 14 bases separated the two germline ends. CDR1 is MNHEY and CDR2 is SMNVEV in the germline V gene (reference sequence). This CDR3 contains 15 residues.

This clonotype was recorded a few times. V and J are TRBV20-1 and TRBJ1-6; D ambiguous. CDR1 and CDR2 (germline): DFQATT, SNEGSKA (reference sequence). The V gene lost 3 bases and the J gene lost 7 bases, with 10 bases spanning the gap. The CDR3 totals 13 residues. CDR3 coding DNA: TGCAGTGCTAGTGAGGTGGCAAATTCACCCCTCCACTTT. Protein: CSASEVANSPLHF.

This clonotype was seen more than once but under ten times. V and J are TRBV29-1 and TRBJ2-1; D is perhaps TRBD2 (6 bases). CDR1 and CDR2 from the germline V gene are SQVTM and ANQGSEA. This CDR3 region has 15 residues. V lost 6 bases to trimming and J lost 0 bases, with 15 bases between them. The CDR3 loop reads CSVDGTLISYNEQFF. CDR3 DNA: TGCAGCGTGGACGGGACTCTAATCTCCTACAATGAGCAGTTCTTC.

V usage is TRBV15 and J usage is TRBJ2-5; D could derive from TRBD1 or TRBD2 (5 bases each). This CDR3 has 15 residues. Trimming cost V 0 bases and J 8 bases, with 16 bases left between them. Looked up from germline, CDR1 is LNHNV and CDR2 is YYDKDF (reference sequence). The CDR3 coding sequence is TGTGCCACCAGCAGAGATCGGGACCGCCGAGAAACCCAGTACTTC. Encoded protein: CATSRDRDRRETQYF.

The rearrangement uses TRBV20-1 and TRBJ1-1; 7 bases fit TRBD1. The V and J ends lost 4 bases and 0 bases, in that order; junction bases with no gene match: 5. Germline V gene lookup returns CDR1 DFQATT and CDR2 SNEGSKA (reference sequence). This CDR3 comprises 14 residues. The DNA of the CDR3 is TGCAGTGCTAACCGACAGGGCATGAACACTGAAGCTTTCTTT. Amino acid sequence: CSANRQGMNTEAFF.

The chain is built from TRBV4-2 and TRBJ2-6; D remains unclear. This CDR3 spans 16 amino acids. The germline V and J ends were trimmed by 1 base and 0 bases, with 7 bases remaining between them. Looked up from germline, CDR1 is LGHNA and CDR2 is YNFKEQ. In nucleotides, the CDR3 is TGTGCCAGCAGCCAAGTCTTTGTCTCTGGGGCCAACGTCCTGACTTTC. It yields the protein CASSQVFVSGANVLTF.

The rearrangement links TRBV9 to TRBJ2-3, with D tentatively TRBD1 or TRBD2 (5 bases each). Per germline, CDR1 SGDLS and CDR2 YYNGEE. The CDR3 loop spans 15 amino acids. Trimming left V 1 base short and J 4 bases short, with 13 bases between. CDR3 DNA: TGTGCCAGCAGCGTAACGGGGTGGGGCCCAGATACGCAGTATTTT. It is translated as CASSVTGWGPDTQYF. Full variable domain (rest looked up from reference TRBV9 and TRBJ2-3): DSGVTQTPKHLITATGQRVTLRCSPRSGDLSVYWYQQSLDQGLQFLIQYYNGEERAKGNILERFSAQQFPDLHSELNLSSLELGDSALYFCASSVTGWGPDTQYFGPGTRLTVL.

This clonotype was seen many times. Sequence at one end of the junction differs from germline and may be a read error. The V and J genes are TRBV5-1 and TRBJ1-1; tentative D call: TRBD1 (5 bases). This CDR3 is 14 amino acids long. Germline V gene lookup returns CDR1 SGHRS and CDR2 YFSETQ. Here the CDR3 DNA reads TGTGCCAGCAGTTTCGGGGGTATGAACACTGAAGCTTTCTTT. Residues: CASSFGGMNTEAFF.

This clonotype has just a few counts. The V call is TRBV7-3, the J call TRBJ2-2; D unresolved. Trimming removed 2 bases at V and 5 bases at J, with 9 bases between. CDR3 length: 14 residues. CDR1 and CDR2 from the germline V gene are SGHTA and FQGTGA. CDR3 nucleotides: TGTGCCAGCAGCTTATCCGGTAGGACCGGGGAGCTGTTTTTT. Residues: CASSLSGRTGELFF.

V is TRBV11-2 and J is TRBJ2-5, with D hard to call. With 0 bases removed from V and 3 bases from J, the gap between germline ends came to 11 bases. Germline-derived CDR1 and CDR2 are SGHAT and FQNNGV. This CDR3 comprises 15 residues. The CDR3 sequence: CASSLEATLEETQYF. CDR3 sequence (DNA): TGTGCCAGCAGCTTAGAAGCGACCCTAGAAGAGACCCAGTACTTC.

The table lists this clonotype with a few counts. J is TRBJ1-5 and V is TRBV20-1; 7 positions agree with TRBD1. Germline V gives CDR1 DFQATT, CDR2 SNEGSKA (reference sequence). V lost 6 bases, J lost 6 bases, and 11 bases stayed unmatched. The CDR3 length is 14 residues. CDR3 nucleotide sequence: TGCAGTGCCACGACAGGGTTGGGAAGTCAGCCCCAGCATTTT. Translation gives CSATTGLGSQPQHF.

This chain joins TRBV7-2 and TRBJ2-7; no firm D call. The germline gives CDR1 SGHTA, CDR2 FQGNSA. Trimming left V 5 bases short and J 5 bases short, with 10 bases between. This CDR3 contains 12 residues. This chain's CDR3 is CASSSTRHEQYF. DNA of the CDR3: TGTGCCAGCAGCAGCACCCGCCACGAGCAGTACTTC.

V is TRBV3-1 and J is TRBJ1-2, with D perhaps matching TRBD1 (5 bases). CDR1 is LGHDT and CDR2 is YNNKEL in the germline V gene (reference sequence). Between the trimmed V and J ends, which lost 6 bases and 2 bases, there was a span of 19 bases. This CDR3 spans 16 amino acids. The CDR3 DNA is TGTGCCAGCAGTCGAGGGGTCGAGGTAACGAACTATGGCTACACCTTC. Protein sequence: CASSRGVEVTNYGYTF.

This clonotype turned up a few times. The rearrangement joins TRBV27 to TRBJ1-2, with a weak D call TRBD1 (5 bases). This CDR3 contains 14 residues. The germline V gene encodes CDR1 MNHEY and CDR2 SMNVEV (reference sequence). With 3 bases removed from V and 6 bases from J, the gap between germline ends came to 14 bases. The CDR3, as DNA: TGTGCCAGCAGTTTCGGTCCAGGGAAAGATGGCTACACCTTC. Its translation: CASSFGPGKDGYTF.

Only a few counts were recorded for this clonotype. The chain links TRBV6-2 or TRBV6-3 to TRBJ2-1, with D maybe TRBD2 (5 bases). CDR3 size: 15 residues. Germline V gene lookup returns CDR1 MNHEY and CDR2 SVGEGT. The ends were cut back, 2 bases at V and 4 bases at J, with 12 bases in the middle. CDR3 nucleotide sequence: TGTGCCAGCAGTTACGCTGAGGGCAGGTACAATGAGCAGTTCTTC. This gives the protein CASSYAEGRYNEQFF.

The rearrangement joins TRBV20-1 to TRBJ2-4, with a weak D call TRBD2 (6 bases). Between the trimmed V and J ends, which lost 6 bases and 3 bases, there was a span of 12 bases. The germline V gene encodes CDR1 DFQATT and CDR2 SNEGSKA (reference sequence). The CDR3 extends over 13 amino acids. The CDR3 sequence: CSASETSKNIQYF. Here the CDR3 DNA reads TGCAGTGCGTCGGAGACTAGCAAAAACATTCAGTACTTC.

The chain combines TRBV5-1 with TRBJ2-3, with 10 bases identical to TRBD2. V shed 3 bases and J 6 bases; nucleotides not matched to a gene: 10. Per germline, CDR1 SGHRS and CDR2 YFSETQ. This CDR3 spans 16 amino acids. The CDR3 DNA reads TGCGCCAGCAGCTGGGGTCTAGCGGGAGTGTCGGATACGCAGTATTTT. Translating it yields CASSWGLAGVSDTQYF.

This clonotype was recorded only once. The chain combines TRBV3-1 with TRBJ1-1; no clear D. The V gene's germline CDR1 is LGHDT and CDR2 YNNKEL (reference sequence). Trimming took off 1 base at V and 0 bases at J, with 9 bases between the two ends. This CDR3 has 15 amino acids. The CDR3 region is CASSQGQALNTEAFF. CDR3 DNA sequence: TGTGCCAGCAGCCAAGGCCAGGCATTGAACACTGAAGCTTTCTTT.

This clonotype was observed at least ten times. J is TRBJ2-1 and V is TRBV27; D may be TRBD1 (5 bases). Trimming took 6 bases from V and 7 from J, leaving 13 bases between them. CDR3 length equals 13 residues. Germline CDR1 and CDR2: MNHEY and SMNVEV (reference sequence). CDR3 sequence: CASSLFDSNEQFF. DNA of the CDR3: TGTGCCAGCAGCCTATTCGACAGTAATGAGCAGTTCTTC.

This clonotype was counted only a few times. The chain employs TRBV6-5 and TRBJ2-3; D is undetermined. The CDR3 contains 11 residues. CDR1 and CDR2 (germline): MNHEY, SVGAGI. V dropped 8 bases and J dropped 1 base, with 4 bases sitting between them. CDR3 region: CASGRTDTQYF. CDR3 nucleotides: TGTGCCAGCGGACGCACAGATACGCAGTATTTT.

This clonotype was picked up a small number of times. Germline and junction disagree at one end, which may indicate a read error. The chain links TRBV29-1 to TRBJ2-3; a possible D gene is TRBD2 (5 bases). Germline values: CDR1 SQVTM, CDR2 ANQGSEA. The CDR3 covers 12 residues. CDR3 in DNA: TGCAGCGTTGAAGGGGGTGGGGAGCCTTTACTCTTT. Translating it yields CSVEGGGEPLLF.

The chain combines TRBV5-1 with TRBJ2-7, with TRBD1 identical over 8 bases. The V gene end was trimmed by 7 bases and the J gene end by 4 bases; junction bases not matched to a gene: 13. This CDR3 is built from 15 residues. Germline loops: CDR1 SGHRS, CDR2 YFSETQ. In DNA form, the CDR3 reads TGCGCCAGCGGGACCGGGACAGGTAATTGGTACGAGCAGTACTTC. Translation gives CASGTGTGNWYEQYF.

The V gene is TRBV5-1, the J gene TRBJ1-1, with 7 bases matching TRBD1. Germline CDR1 is SGHRS and CDR2 is YFSETQ. This CDR3 has 15 residues. V lost 2 bases to trimming and J lost 1 base; unmatched junction nucleotides: 5. The CDR3 spells CASSLDRVPNTEAFF. As DNA, the CDR3 is TGCGCCAGCAGCTTAGACAGGGTCCCGAACACTGAAGCTTTCTTT.